This entry lists 9 T cell receptor beta chains sequenced from one sample in a study of blood T cells in healthy people across ages. Sample-barcoded 5' priming and a J-beta primer mix drove a second PCR of about 6 to 12 cycles. MiXCR, run by TCRdb on the 5' RACE reads, gives a single entry per CDR3 protein. This repertoire shows approximately 1,000,000 distinct CDR3 sequences, around two fifths found once; its top ten account for over 10%. The sequencing input was blood. These receptors came from a man younger than 35 in good health.

This clonotype was counted ten times or more. The gene calls are TRBV11-2 and TRBJ1-5, with D hard to call. This CDR3 spans 13 amino acids. CDR1 SGHAT and CDR2 FQNNGV come from the germline V gene. V was trimmed by 1 base and J by 4 bases, leaving 5 bases between them. The CDR3: CASSLGANQPQHF. In DNA form, the CDR3 reads TGTGCCAGCAGCTTAGGGGCAAATCAGCCCCAGCATTTT.

This chain uses TRBV3-1 with TRBJ2-7; a possible D gene is TRBD1 (5 bases). The germline V gene has CDR1 LGHDT and CDR2 YNNKEL (reference sequence). Trimming stripped 2 bases from V and 6 bases from J, with 11 bases between. This CDR3 spans 13 amino acids. CDR3 sequence reads: CASSQYQGREQYF. Written as DNA, the CDR3 is TGTGCCAGCAGCCAATATCAGGGTCGCGAGCAGTACTTC.

In DNA form, the CDR3 reads TGCGCCAGCAGCCCCTACTTGTCGGGGGACAATGAGCAGTTCTTC. As protein: CASSPYLSGDNEQFF. V and J are TRBV10-2 and TRBJ2-1, with D possibly being TRBD2 (6 bases). Trimming shortened V by 6 bases and J by 5 bases, and 17 bases separated the two germline ends. Germline CDR1 WSHSY, CDR2 SAAADI. The CDR3 length is 15 residues.

V and J are TRBV7-9 and TRBJ2-2; D might be TRBD1 (5 bases). Germline V lookup: CDR1 SEHNR, CDR2 FQNEAQ (reference sequence). V lost 4 bases, J lost 5 bases, and 17 bases lay in between. This CDR3 is 16 amino acids long. CDR3 sequence (DNA): TGTGCCAGCAGCTCAGGACACCTAGGGATGACCGGGGAGCTGTTTTTT. This gives the protein CASSSGHLGMTGELFF.

The V gene is TRBV15, the J gene TRBJ2-2, with D unclear. The length of the CDR3 is 13 residues. Per germline, CDR1 LNHNV and CDR2 YYDKDF (reference sequence). Deletions cut 1 base from V and 7 bases from J, with 7 bases between. CDR3 loop: CATSRGVGGELFF. CDR3 sequence (DNA): TGTGCCACCAGCAGAGGGGTTGGCGGGGAGCTGTTTTTT.

In its sample, this clonotype was seen a few times. CDR3 residues: CSVESTGGNYGYTF. CDR3 DNA: TGCAGCGTTGAATCGACAGGGGGTAACTATGGCTACACCTTC. The chain is built from TRBV29-1 and TRBJ1-2; 9 bases align to TRBD1. J lost 1 base, V lost 2 bases, and 2 bases had no gene match. This CDR3 region has 14 residues. The germline V gene encodes CDR1 SQVTM and CDR2 ANQGSEA.

This clonotype was observed a handful of times. The chain recombines TRBV20-1 with TRBJ1-2; TRBD1 is a possible D gene (6 bases). The CDR3 totals 11 residues. Germline CDR1 DFQATT, CDR2 SNEGSKA (reference sequence). V dropped 1 base and J dropped 13 bases, with 13 bases sitting between them. Here the CDR3 DNA reads TGCAGTGCTAGAGTGGGGGGGCTCTGCACCTTC. This codes for CSARVGGLCTF.

The chain joins TRBV20-1 to TRBJ1-1, with D perhaps TRBD1 (6 bases). The CDR3 is 14 residues long. Germline CDR1 is DFQATT and CDR2 is SNEGSKA (reference sequence). V lost 5 bases, J lost 4 bases, and 17 bases lay in between. The CDR3 sequence: CSAAGGRGGTEAFF. The CDR3 DNA sequence: TGCAGTGCTGCCGGGGGCAGGGGAGGCACTGAAGCTTTCTTT.

This clonotype was detected only a few times. The rearrangement uses TRBV12-1 and TRBJ1-2. TRBV12-1 is termed a pseudogene. This CDR3 is 12 amino acids long. The CDR3 loop reads CASTHPPFGYTF. For the CDR3, the DNA is TGTGCCAGCACCCATCCGCCCTTTGGCTACACCTTC.